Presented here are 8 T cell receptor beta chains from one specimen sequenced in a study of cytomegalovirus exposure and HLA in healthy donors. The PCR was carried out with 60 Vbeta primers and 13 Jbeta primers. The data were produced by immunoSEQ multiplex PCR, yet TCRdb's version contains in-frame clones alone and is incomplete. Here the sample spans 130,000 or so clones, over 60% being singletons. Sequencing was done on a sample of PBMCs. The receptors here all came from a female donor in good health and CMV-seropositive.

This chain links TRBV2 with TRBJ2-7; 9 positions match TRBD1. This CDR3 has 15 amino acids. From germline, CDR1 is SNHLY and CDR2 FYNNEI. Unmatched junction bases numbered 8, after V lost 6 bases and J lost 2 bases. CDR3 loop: CASRGTGGLTYEQYF. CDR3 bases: TGTGCCAGCAGGGGAACAGGGGGCCTAACCTACGAGCAGTACTTC.

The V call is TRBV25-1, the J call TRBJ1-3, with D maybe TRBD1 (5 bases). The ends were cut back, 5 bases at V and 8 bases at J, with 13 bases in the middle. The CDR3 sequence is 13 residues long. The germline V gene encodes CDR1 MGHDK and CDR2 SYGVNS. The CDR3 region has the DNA TGTGCCAGCAGTCGGCCGGGGGGAGACACCATATATTTT. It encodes CASSRPGGDTIYF.

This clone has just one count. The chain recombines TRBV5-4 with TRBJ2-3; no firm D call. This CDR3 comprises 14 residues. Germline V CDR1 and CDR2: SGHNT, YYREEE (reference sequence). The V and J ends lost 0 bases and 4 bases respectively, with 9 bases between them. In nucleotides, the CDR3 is TGTGCCAGCAGCTTGGTCGGGTTCGCAGATACGCAGTATTTT. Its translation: CASSLVGFADTQYF.

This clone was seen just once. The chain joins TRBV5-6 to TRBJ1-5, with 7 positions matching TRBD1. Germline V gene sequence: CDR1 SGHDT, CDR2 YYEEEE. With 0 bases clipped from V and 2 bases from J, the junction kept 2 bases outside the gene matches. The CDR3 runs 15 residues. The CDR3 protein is CASSLDGQGNQPQHF. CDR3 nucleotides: TGTGCCAGCAGCTTGGATGGACAGGGCAATCAGCCCCAGCATTTT.

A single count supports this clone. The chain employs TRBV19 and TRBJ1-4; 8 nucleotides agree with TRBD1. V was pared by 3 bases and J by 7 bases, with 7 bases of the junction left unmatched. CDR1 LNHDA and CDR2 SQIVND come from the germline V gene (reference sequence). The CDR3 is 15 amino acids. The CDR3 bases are TGTGCCAGTAGTATTAGAGGACAGGGCGGTGAAAAACTGTTTTTT. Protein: CASSIRGQGGEKLFF. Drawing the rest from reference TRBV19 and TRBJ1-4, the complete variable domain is DGGITQSPKYLFRKEGQNVTLSCEQNLNHDAMYWYRQDPGQGLRLIYYSQIVNDFQKGDIAEGYSVSREKKESFPLTVTSAQKNPTAFYLCASSIRGQGGEKLFFGSGTQLSVL.

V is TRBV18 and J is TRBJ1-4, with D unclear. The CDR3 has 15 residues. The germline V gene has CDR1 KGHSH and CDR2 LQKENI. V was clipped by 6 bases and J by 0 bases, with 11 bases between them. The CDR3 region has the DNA TGTGCCAGCTCTCGTTCCAGCGCAACTAATGAAAAACTGTTTTTT. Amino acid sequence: CASSRSSATNEKLFF.

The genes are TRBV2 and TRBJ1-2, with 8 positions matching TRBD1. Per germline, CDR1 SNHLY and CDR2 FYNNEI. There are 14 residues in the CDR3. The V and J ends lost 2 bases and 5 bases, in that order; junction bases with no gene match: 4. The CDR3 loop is CASSETTGGYGYTF. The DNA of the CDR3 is TGTGCCAGCAGTGAAACTACAGGGGGGTATGGCTACACCTTC. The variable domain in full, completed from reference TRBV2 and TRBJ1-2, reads EPEVTQTPSHQVTQMGQEVILRCVPISNHLYFYWYRQILGQKVEFLVSFYNNEISEKSEIFDDQFSVERPDGSNFTLKIRSTKLEDSAMYFCASSETTGGYGYTFGSGTRLTVV.

CDR3 protein: CAWSVSGTGYSRGEQYF. In DNA, the CDR3 is TGTGCCTGGAGTGTATCGGGGACAGGGTATAGTCGGGGCGAGCAGTACTTC. The chain has TRBV30 and TRBJ2-5; TRBD1 agrees at 9 bases. The J call is in doubt because the DNA end fits TRBJ2-7 better. The CDR3 spans 17 residues. The germline CDR1 and CDR2 sequences are GTSNPN and SVGIG (reference sequence).